The entry below describes one TCR beta chain. The V gene end was trimmed by 2 bases and the J gene end by 0 bases; junction bases not matched to a gene: 13. Germline lookup yields CDR1 MNHNS and CDR2 SASEGT. This CDR3 is built from 19 residues. The data were obtained in a study of blood T cells in healthy people across ages. The use of a sample-barcoded 5' primer and a J-beta primer mix characterized a second PCR of roughly 7 to 11 cycles. TCRdb passed the 5' RACE reads through MiXCR, listing each CDR3 protein once. The sample lists about 780,000 distinct CDR3 sequences; approximately 24% were seen once. This sample was shared with a second study, whose subject was T cells of mothers and their children.

This clonotype was obtained from a boy aged 5-17 years in good health. Sequencing was carried out using blood. The chain carries TRBV6-1 and TRBJ2-4; 7 bases are a match to TRBD1. CDR3 DNA sequence: TGTGCCAGCAGTGAATTTAGGGACAGACCTTTCCTAGCCAAAAACATTCAGTACTTC. It yields the protein CASSEFRDRPFLAKNIQYF.